This TCR beta chain emerged from a study of blood T cells in healthy people across ages. Only a few counts were recorded for this clonotype. The antigen is not known. A read error may produce the germline difference seen at one junction end. Points from the study as a whole: Diversity of TCR beta per million T cells declined in a roughly linear way with age. Greater diversity and more naive CD4+ cells were seen in long-lived donors than in aged donors. In the absence of known donor CMV status, changes in expanded clonotypes were possibly confounded.

Germline assignment: CDR1 SNHLY and CDR2 FYNNEI. This CDR3 comprises 15 residues. It was with a sample-barcoded 5' primer and a J-beta primer mix that a second PCR of roughly 6 to 12 cycles was run. There were at least 2.5 million CDR3-containing paired-end reads obtained from each sample. In TCRdb, the 5' RACE reads were re-called with MiXCR into one record per CDR3 protein. The sample lists approximately 940,000 distinct CDR3 sequences; about 48% were seen once. The rearrangement links TRBV2 to TRBJ1-4; D call uncertain. The source is a man younger than 40 in good health. Sample: blood. CDR3 region: CAGRRTGATNEKLFF. CDR3 coding DNA: TGTGCCGGCAGGCGTACGGGTGCAACTAATGAAAAACTGTTTTTT.